Listed here is a single TCR beta chain. No antigen is known for it. The data stem from a study of T cell responses to AZD1222 COVID-19 vaccine. The study, taken as a whole, reports: Without day 14 samples, only post-peak T cell repertoires were studied. A reported finding is that nearly half of spike-specific TCRs target unmutated variant regions. Increases in Spike-specific TCR breadth and depth were seen after two AZD1222 doses.

TCRdb's copy holds only in-frame clones and misses some; the assay was immunoSEQ multiplex PCR. The sample contains 150,000 to 250,000 clones, roughly 92% of which appear only once. Source: peripheral blood, taken 28 days after the second AZD1222 dose. This TCR was sampled from an adult who received the AZD1222 COVID-19 vaccine.

The CDR3 coding sequence is TGCAGCGTTGTAGGGTACACTGAAGCTTTCTTT. Translation: CSVVGYTEAFF. V gene TRBV29-1 combines with J gene TRBJ1-1; no reliable D call. The germline V gene has CDR1 SQVTM and CDR2 ANQGSEA. Trimming took off 4 bases at V and 3 bases at J, with 6 bases between the two ends. The CDR3 totals 11 residues.